This is a list of T cell receptor beta chains from one sample in a study of regulatory T cells in long-lasting Graves disease. One entry per CDR3 protein results from TCRdb running MiXCR on the multiplex PCR reads. The profile shows about 530,000 distinct CDR3 sequences, about 16% of them singletons. The same data also contributed to another study, on T cells in Graves' hyperthyroidism and ophthalmopathy.

The source was peripheral blood mononuclear cells (PBMCs), collected at new diagnosis, from a patient treated with antithyroid drugs. These receptors all come from a middle-aged woman with Graves disease. Both conserved end residues are part of each CDR3.

j_call v_call cdr3_aa
TRBJ2-1 TRBV2 CASNQWTTGRNEQFF
TRBJ2-1 TRBV9 CASSPSLGNEQFF
TRBJ2-7 TRBV6-1 CASSENGGLAGGVQYF
TRBJ2-1 TRBV12-3/TRBV12-4 CASSLQRGEGNEQFF
TRBJ2-7 TRBV20-1 CSARRDMNYEQYF
TRBJ1-5 TRBV6-1 CASRAENSNQPQHF
TRBJ2-1 TRBV7-8 CASSWERGATSYNEQFF
TRBJ1-4 TRBV12-3/TRBV12-4 CASSPQGREKLFF
TRBJ2-2 TRBV3-1 CASSQEGGLVAGELFF
TRBJ2-5 TRBV3-1 CASSPGGSGPQETQYF
TRBJ1-3 TRBV11-2 CASSLEVGGLFGNTIYF
TRBJ1-2 TRBV30 CAWIGALYGYTF
TRBJ1-1 TRBV2 CASSALTGAEAFF
TRBJ2-6 TRBV6-4 CASSEDRAGANVLTF
TRBJ2-5 TRBV2 CASEYQETQYF
TRBJ1-2 TRBV3-1 CASSQTVGGWGYTF
TRBJ2-7 TRBV9 CASSVEAVTSSYEQYF
TRBJ2-3 TRBV6-2/TRBV6-3 CASSYEGTSTDTQYF
TRBJ2-5 TRBV12-3/TRBV12-4 CASSGTGVVQETQYF
TRBJ2-2 TRBV12-3/TRBV12-4 CASSYRQGDTGELFF
TRBJ1-1 TRBV6-1 CASTGQGGATEAFF
TRBJ2-3 TRBV4-1 CASSQGVDTQYF
TRBJ2-3 TRBV4-1 CASSQEWSTDTQYF
TRBJ1-1 TRBV7-9 CASIPGTGRITEAFF
TRBJ1-5 TRBV12-3/TRBV12-4 CASRGDLSNQPQHF
TRBJ2-1 TRBV12-3/TRBV12-4 CASSPQGKYNEQFF
TRBJ1-1 TRBV3-1 CASSLRAEAFF
TRBJ2-5 TRBV3-1 CASSQDPAGEAETQYF
TRBJ2-5 TRBV19 CASSKQTGLLVETQYF
TRBJ1-5 TRBV2 CASSRGTGGAGQPQHF
TRBJ2-5 TRBV5-6 CASSLDRQGTQYF
TRBJ1-1 TRBV19 CASNWGQGGTEAFF
TRBJ1-1 TRBV5-4 CASSFLDRMNTEAFF
TRBJ2-5 TRBV9 CASSVGLAGNEETQYF
TRBJ1-3 TRBV9 CASSVEGSLGNTIYF
TRBJ2-3 TRBV3-1 CASSQGGHLDGSDTQYF
TRBJ1-1 TRBV29-1 CSVRLLNTEAFF
TRBJ1-1 TRBV3-1 CASSRPTGGAFF
TRBJ1-1 TRBV29-1 CSVCLGATEAFF
TRBJ1-5 TRBV5-4 CASSSGQGAPQPQHF
TRBJ2-1 TRBV3-1 CASSQEFGTSYDEQFF
TRBJ2-5 TRBV5-1 CASSLEWGSETQYF
TRBJ2-3 TRBV5-1 CASSLSGGLSTDTQYF
TRBJ1-2 TRBV3-1 CASSQGQGYTF
TRBJ1-1 TRBV3-1 CASSPNTGDGTEAFF
TRBJ2-7 TRBV2 CASRRSGGAYEQYF
TRBJ1-1 TRBV19 CASSSTLGAVNTEAFF
TRBJ1-2 TRBV19 CASTYMGGAGYGYTF
TRBJ2-1 TRBV11-1 CASSLPTRSGEQFF